This T cell receptor beta chain was sequenced in a study of OX40 agonist ivuxolimab in advanced cancers. Study observations and caveats: By week 6 at 0.1 to 3.0 mg/kg, blood CD4+ and CD8+ T cells had expanded clonally.

With respect to this clone: What it recognizes is unknown.

The germline CDR1 and CDR2 sequences are MNHEY and SVGAGI. Trimming took off 3 bases at V and 0 bases at J, with 14 bases between the two ends. This CDR3 has 16 amino acids. Any history of autoimmune disease or systemic immunosuppression disqualified patients. This table comes from immunoSEQ multiplex PCR, and its TCRdb copy is limited to in-frame clones, with some not included. The data hold 65,000 to 85,000 clones, with around 90% observed a single time. The source is an adult with an advanced solid tumor such as melanoma, head and neck, liver or kidney cancer. The genes are TRBV6-5 and TRBJ1-1, with D hard to call. The starting material was CD4+ or CD8+ T cells sorted from blood, obtained in a trial of the OX40 agonist ivuxolimab. The CDR3 DNA sequence: TGTGCCAGCAGTTATTCACCAAGCAGTATGAACACTGAAGCTTTCTTT. Encoded protein: CASSYSPSSMNTEAFF.